The 18 T cell receptor beta chains listed next were all sequenced from one sample in a study of PD-1 blockade in classical Hodgkin lymphoma. Each patient's relapse followed autologous stem cell transplantation, and brentuximab vedotin exposure varied. The protocol was immunoSEQ multiplex PCR, while the TCRdb copy is restricted to in-frame clones and leaves out a portion. Here the sample spans around 99,000 clones, around 81% being singletons. Sequenced here: peripheral blood mononuclear cells (PBMCs), sampled before the second cycle of nivolumab. All receptors come from a human donor with classical Hodgkin lymphoma.

The chain links TRBV2 to TRBJ1-5, with D possibly TRBD1 on 5 matching bases. From germline, CDR1 is SNHLY and CDR2 FYNNEI. Trimming removed 4 bases at V and 5 bases at J, with 9 bases between. The CDR3 covers 13 residues. CDR3 amino acids: CASSVGTDQPQHF. CDR3 bases: TGTGCCAGCAGTGTTGGGACGGATCAGCCCCAGCATTTT.

The rearrangement joins TRBV18 to TRBJ1-3, with D maybe TRBD1 (5 bases). Germline CDR1 is KGHSH and CDR2 is LQKENI. CDR3 length: 16 amino acids. Trimming took off 6 bases at V and 3 bases at J, with 18 bases between the two ends. The CDR3 region has the DNA TGTGCCAGCTCCCCGGAAGGGCAGGGTTTTGGAAACACCATATATTTT. As protein: CASSPEGQGFGNTIYF.

This clone has just a few counts. The chain has TRBV21-1 and TRBJ2-7; the D call TRBD2 from the table was never checked on the DNA. TRBV21-1 has pseudogene status. The length of the CDR3 is 20 residues. For the CDR3, the DNA is TGTGCCAGCAGCAAGCGCACTCGACTAGCGGGAGGGCCCGGGTCCTACGAGCAGTACTTC. Its protein product is CASSKRTRLAGGPGSYEQYF.

This clone has only one observation. This chain uses TRBV19 with TRBJ1-1, with 7 nucleotides matching TRBD1. V lost 5 bases and J lost 0; bases outside the gene matches: 9. The germline gives CDR1 LNHDA, CDR2 SQIVND (reference sequence). The length of the CDR3 is 16 residues. Here the CDR3 DNA reads TGTGCCAGTAGTTCACTACTGGGACAGCTGAACACTGAAGCTTTCTTT. Protein: CASSSLLGQLNTEAFF.

V is TRBV19 and J is TRBJ2-2; D ambiguous. CDR1 and CDR2 from the germline V gene are LNHDA and SQIVND (reference sequence). V gave up 3 bases and J gave up 4 bases, with 9 bases separating them. This CDR3 spans 14 amino acids. The CDR3: CASSIDSSTGELFF. As DNA, the CDR3 is TGTGCCAGTAGTATCGATTCATCCACCGGGGAGCTGTTTTTT.

This chain joins TRBV18 and TRBJ1-2; D call uncertain. Germline CDR1 and CDR2: KGHSH and LQKENI. Trimming stripped 3 bases from V and 3 bases from J, with 17 bases between. The CDR3 is 16 amino acids. CDR3 coding DNA: TGTGCCAGCTCACCGGGGTCCAACAGTTGGGACTATGGCTACACCTTC. Amino acid sequence: CASSPGSNSWDYGYTF.

The CDR3, as DNA: TGTGCCAGCAGCCGCCTCCCCGGGGAGCTGTTTTTT. It is translated as CASSRLPGELFF. This chain uses TRBV9 with TRBJ2-2; D is unclear. This CDR3 region has 12 residues. V was clipped by 4 bases and J by 6 bases, with 7 bases between them. From germline, CDR1 is SGDLS and CDR2 YYNGEE.

V is TRBV10-3 and J is TRBJ2-5, with TRBD1 identical over 7 bases. The assigned J gene may be wrong: the sequence end matches TRBJ2-7 better. CDR3 length equals 13 residues. CDR1 is ENHRY and CDR2 is SYGVKD in the germline V gene. The CDR3 loop is CATLSGQTYEQYF. CDR3 in DNA: TGTGCCACCCTTTCGGGACAGACCTACGAGCAGTACTTC.

This chain uses TRBV2 with TRBJ2-1; a weak D match, TRBD2 (6 bases). Trimming cost V 7 bases and J 11 bases, with 18 bases left between them. The germline gives CDR1 SNHLY, CDR2 FYNNEI. There are 13 residues in the CDR3. CDR3: CASNREYQEKQFF. In DNA, the CDR3 is TGTGCCAGCAACCGGGAGTACCAAGAGAAGCAGTTCTTC.

The rearrangement joins TRBV21-1 to TRBJ2-7; the D call of TRBD2 is as the table states it, not checked on the DNA. TRBV21-1 is assigned pseudogene status. The CDR3 runs to 16 residues. The CDR3 DNA reads TGTGCCAGCAGCAAAATCCAGTGGGAGACCGTGTACGAGCAGTACTTC. This gives the protein CASSKIQWETVYEQYF.

This sequence joins TRBV18 and TRBJ2-5; D is tentatively TRBD1 or TRBD2 (5 bases each). Trimming removed 6 bases at V and 5 bases at J, with 19 bases between. Germline V gene sequence: CDR1 KGHSH, CDR2 LQKENI. This CDR3 is built from 15 residues. The CDR3 sequence is CASSQTRGSIETQYF. In nucleotides, the CDR3 is TGTGCCAGCTCGCAGACGAGGGGTTCAATCGAGACCCAGTACTTC.

This clone has a handful of counts. This chain connects TRBV5-1 to TRBJ2-5; 9 positions agree with TRBD2. CDR3 length: 15 residues. Germline assignment: CDR1 SGHRS and CDR2 YFSETQ. V dropped 3 bases and J dropped 5; count of bases not matched to a gene: 8. Here the CDR3 DNA reads TGCGCCAGCAGCTCAGTTCCTAGCGGGACCGAGACCCAGTACTTC. Translating gives CASSSVPSGTETQYF.

V is TRBV2 and J is TRBJ1-5, with D possibly TRBD1 on 5 matching bases. With 2 bases removed from V and 5 bases from J, the gap between germline ends came to 10 bases. Germline V gene data show CDR1 as SNHLY and CDR2 as FYNNEI. This CDR3 is built from 14 residues. CDR3 bases: TGTGCCAGCAGTGAATCAGGGCAAGATCAGCCCCAGCATTTT. Its protein product is CASSESGQDQPQHF.

The genes are TRBV5-1 and TRBJ1-2, with a possible D match to TRBD1 (6 bases). This CDR3 contains 14 residues. The germline CDR1 and CDR2 sequences are SGHRS and YFSETQ. Trimming took off 0 bases at V and 2 bases at J, with 8 bases between the two ends. The CDR3 region has the DNA TGCGCCAGCAGCTTGGTTCAGGGGAACTATGGCTACACCTTC. It translates to CASSLVQGNYGYTF.

The chain uses TRBV7-9 and TRBJ2-7; TRBD2 aligns across 8 bases. This CDR3 has 15 amino acids. Trimming took 3 bases from V and 2 from J; bases not matched to a gene: 6. The germline V gene encodes CDR1 SEHNR and CDR2 FQNEAQ (reference sequence). CDR3 protein: CASSLSSGSPYEQYF. The CDR3 coding sequence is TGTGCCAGCAGCTTGTCTAGCGGGTCCCCCTACGAGCAGTACTTC.

This chain links TRBV28 with TRBJ2-1; D gene unclear. The V end was cut by 7 bases, the J end by 5 bases, with 12 bases between. Germline V gene data show CDR1 as MDHEN and CDR2 as SYDVKM. The CDR3 contains 13 residues. This CDR3 is CASIQGSHNEQFF. CDR3 sequence (DNA): TGTGCCAGCATACAAGGGTCCCACAATGAGCAGTTCTTC.

The chain has TRBV2 and TRBJ2-5; the match to TRBD2 covers 14 bases. V lost 5 bases, J lost 4 bases, and 6 bases stayed unmatched. Germline-derived CDR1 and CDR2 are SNHLY and FYNNEI. The CDR3 totals 16 residues. As DNA, the CDR3 is TGTGCCAGCAGTCGGACTAGCGGGAGGTTGTTAGAGACCCAGTACTTC. It specifies CASSRTSGRLLETQYF.

This clone has just a few counts. V usage is TRBV18 and J usage is TRBJ1-2, with TRBD1 identical over 9 bases. The CDR3 covers 13 residues. The germline gives CDR1 KGHSH, CDR2 LQKENI. J gave up 8 bases and V 6 bases, and 7 bases lay outside the gene matches. CDR3 sequence reads: CASSPTGGEGYTF. The CDR3, as DNA: TGTGCCAGCTCTCCCACAGGGGGCGAGGGCTACACCTTC.